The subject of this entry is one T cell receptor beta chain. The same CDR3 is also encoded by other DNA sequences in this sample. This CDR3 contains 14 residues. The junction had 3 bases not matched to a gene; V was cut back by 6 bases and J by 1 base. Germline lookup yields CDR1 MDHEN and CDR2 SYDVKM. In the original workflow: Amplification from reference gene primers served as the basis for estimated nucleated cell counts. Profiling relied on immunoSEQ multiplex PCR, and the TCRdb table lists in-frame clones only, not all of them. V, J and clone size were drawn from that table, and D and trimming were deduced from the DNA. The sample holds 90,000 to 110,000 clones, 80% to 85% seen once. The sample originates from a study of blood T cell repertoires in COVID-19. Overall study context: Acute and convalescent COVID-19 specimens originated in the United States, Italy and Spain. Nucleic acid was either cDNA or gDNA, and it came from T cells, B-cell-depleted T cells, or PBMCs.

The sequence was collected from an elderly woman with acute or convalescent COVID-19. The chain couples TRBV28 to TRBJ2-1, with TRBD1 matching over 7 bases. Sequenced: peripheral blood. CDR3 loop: CASRTGQSYNEQFF. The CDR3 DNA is TGTGCCAGCAGAACGGGACAGTCCTACAATGAGCAGTTCTTC.